This T cell receptor beta chain was documented in a study of OX40 agonist ivuxolimab in advanced cancers. Broadly, across the study: Ivuxolimab, which targeted the costimulatory receptor OX40 (CD134), was an agonistic, fully human IgG2 monoclonal antibody. Intravenous ivuxolimab was administered to patients every 2 weeks at six dose levels: 0.01, 0.1, 0.3, 1.5, 3 and 10 mg/kg. Of the approximately 54 patients in dose escalation, about 20 had hepatocellular carcinoma, approximately 15 had melanoma, 9 had renal cell carcinoma and 9 had head and neck cancer. In the dose-escalation cohort, 82.7% of patients were male, and the mean age was about 55 years, with a range of roughly 20 to 80. Patients were allowed to have had prior anti-PD-1, anti-PD-L1 or anti-CTLA-4 therapy, and roughly two fifths of the dose-escalation patients had been treated with checkpoint inhibitors. Partial responses were achieved by three dose-escalation patients, of whom one had hepatocellular carcinoma and two had cutaneous melanoma. Peripheral TCRbeta sequencing aimed to test whether ivuxolimab altered TCR sequence diversity and caused clonal T-cell expansion. The paper describes the monotherapy dose-escalation part (N of about 47 patients) of the phase I trial of ivuxolimab. Results the study describes overall, beyond this receptor: After ivuxolimab, expanded clones were on average more numerous among CD8+ T cells than among CD4+ T cells. Low levels of normalized T-cell clonal expansion were also seen in some nonresponding patients. Clonal expansion of both CD4+ and CD8+ blood T cells was observed from baseline to week 6 at doses 0.1 to 3.0 mg/kg. In the 0.1-3.0 mg/kg groups, partial responders had among the lowest normalized peripheral clonal expansion, particularly in CD8+ T cells. Antigen specificity was not determined for the clonally expanded peripheral T cells.

Patients with autoimmune disease history or receiving systemic immunosuppression were excluded from the trial. Peripheral blood for TCR sequencing was collected from all dose cohorts at baseline, on cycle 4 day 1, and on cycle 7 day 1. Samples came from an open-label, multicenter, first-in-human phase I dose-escalation trial of ivuxolimab. Adults with locally advanced or metastatic melanoma, renal cell carcinoma, hepatocellular carcinoma or head and neck squamous cell carcinoma were enrolled in the trial. Before TCR sequencing, CD4+ and CD8+ T cells were separately sorted from peripheral blood. To sequence the TCRbeta CDR3 region, genomic DNA was isolated from the sorted cells. The immunoSEQ Assay was used for sequencing of TCRbeta CDR3 regions. This is the immuneACCESS table as TCRdb keeps it, with only in-frame sequences that have V and J called. A part of the clones is gone; compared with another copy, unresolved V genes explain less than half, and the rest is unexplained. This sample has more than 45,000 clones in its table, and 70% to 90% of those were observed once. The ten largest clones take up 12% of the sample.

Taken from cysteine to phenylalanine, the CDR3 has 15 residues. Only the CDR3 DNA stays, 45 bases, in frame from base 1. CDR1 SGHVS and CDR2 FNYEAQ were looked up in the germline V gene. V loses 5 bases of germline sequence and J loses 0 bases, and the interval between the two ends is 12 bases. As to this clone: Its cognate antigen has yet to be identified. Base qualities were left out, and no much larger clone turns up one base away.

This clonotype was sampled from an adult with an advanced solid tumor such as melanoma, head and neck, liver or kidney cancer. Rearrangement joined TRBV7-6 to TRBJ2-3, with no confident D gene call. This material consisted of CD4+ or CD8+ T cells sorted from blood, taken in a trial of the OX40 agonist ivuxolimab. CDR3 protein: CASSPSWSSTDTQYF. In nucleotides, the sequence is TGTGCCAGCAGCCCCTCTTGGAGTAGCACAGATACGCAGTATTTT.